Each of the 14 T cell receptor beta chains below was sequenced from the same sample in a study of T cell responses to AZD1222 COVID-19 vaccine (dated by TCRdb to the early 2020s). Receptor amplification or capture employed the immunoSEQ multiplex PCR assay. The immuneACCESS repertoire file appears here via TCRdb, limited to in-frame rearrangements. These files lack a portion of the clones; in checked studies, under half of the deficit traces to unresolved V genes, and the cause of the others is not known. This sample has roughly 65,000 clones in its table, and about 88% of those were observed once. Less than 9% of the sample is taken by the ten largest. Per the publication, the time point label means: baseline before first vaccination. Source: peripheral blood, taken on day 0 of AZD1222 vaccination. The receptors derive from an adult in good health.

A few counts support this clone. The chain recombines TRBV7-9 with TRBJ2-2; 11 bases align to TRBD2. The CDR3 extends over 16 amino acids. The ends lost 5 bases at V and 2 bases at J; junction bases unmatched: 4. The germline V gene has CDR1 SEHNR and CDR2 FQNEAQ (reference sequence). CDR3 amino acids: CASSKGLAVNTGELFF. The CDR3 DNA follows: TGTGCCAGCAGCAAGGGACTAGCGGTAAACACCGGGGAGCTGTTTTTT. Using reference TRBV7-9 and TRBJ2-2 for the parts outside the CDR3, the full variable domain is DTGVSQNPRHKITKRGQNVTFRCDPISEHNRLYWYRQTLGQGPEFLTYFQNEAQLEKSRLLSDRFSAERPKGSFSTLEIQRTEQGDSAMYLCASSKGLAVNTGELFFGEGSRLTVL.

The J gene is TRBJ2-1, the V gene TRBV2; 12 bases are a match to TRBD2. Trimming took 1 base from V and 15 from J; bases not matched to a gene: 1. The V gene's germline CDR1 is SNHLY and CDR2 FYNNEI. This CDR3 is 12 amino acids long. CDR3 protein: CASSEGLAGAFF. For the CDR3, the DNA is TGTGCCAGCAGTGAAGGACTAGCGGGAGCGTTCTTC.

This clone showed up just once. The chain joins TRBV18 to TRBJ1-1; D uncertain. This CDR3 contains 14 residues. V was trimmed by 3 bases and J by 3 bases, leaving 11 bases between them. Per germline, CDR1 KGHSH and CDR2 LQKENI. CDR3 DNA sequence: TGTGCCAGCTCACCGGCGTCCGGGGACACTGAAGCTTTCTTT. It specifies CASSPASGDTEAFF.

V gene TRBV2 combines with J gene TRBJ1-5; possibly TRBD1 for D (5 bases). Between the trimmed V and J ends, which lost 3 bases and 1 base, there was a span of 10 bases. CDR3 length equals 15 residues. Looked up from germline, CDR1 is SNHLY and CDR2 is FYNNEI. The CDR3, as DNA: TGTGCCAGCAGTGATGGGACGTTAAGCAATCAGCCCCAGCATTTT. Its protein is CASSDGTLSNQPQHF.

The chain links TRBV2 to TRBJ2-5, with TRBD2 matching 13 bases. V lost 0 bases, J lost 2 bases, and 0 bases stayed unmatched. The germline V gene has CDR1 SNHLY and CDR2 FYNNEI. This CDR3 is 16 amino acids long. For the CDR3, the DNA is TGTGCCAGCAGTGAAGCACTAGCGGGAGGGCAAGAGACCCAGTACTTC. This gives the protein CASSEALAGGQETQYF.

The chain joins TRBV7-8 to TRBJ2-5, with D maybe TRBD2 (6 bases). V lost 0 bases and J lost 9, with 11 bases in between. Per the germline V gene, CDR1 is SGHVS and CDR2 is FQNEAQ. The CDR3 has 13 amino acids. DNA for the CDR3: TGTGCCAGCAGCTTAGCGGGTAGGGAGGCCCAGTACTTC. This gives the protein CASSLAGREAQYF.

The CDR3 is CATSNPSRQGLTGELFF. The CDR3 coding sequence is TGTGCCACCTCCAATCCGTCACGACAGGGCTTAACCGGGGAGCTGTTTTTT. The chain employs TRBV15 and TRBJ2-2; TRBD1 matches at 7 bases. CDR1 LNHNV and CDR2 YYDKDF come from the germline V gene (reference sequence). CDR3 length: 17 residues. Trimming at V came to 8 bases and at J to 5 bases, leaving 17 bases not matched to a gene.

This clone was detected a few times. The chain couples TRBV6-1 to TRBJ2-1; D remains ambiguous. Germline values: CDR1 MNHNS, CDR2 SASEGT. The CDR3 runs 15 residues. Deletions cut 0 bases from V and 2 bases from J, with 8 bases between. CDR3 residues: CASSEALRPYNEQFF. The CDR3 DNA is TGTGCCAGCAGTGAAGCCCTGAGGCCCTACAATGAGCAGTTCTTC.

This chain joins TRBV19 and TRBJ1-3, with 9 bases fitting TRBD1. Germline V gene data show CDR1 as LNHDA and CDR2 as SQIVND (reference sequence). V was clipped by 5 bases and J by 4 bases; unmatched bases: 15. The CDR3 covers 18 residues. The CDR3 coding sequence is TGTGCCAGTAGTCTTATCGTCGGCACAGGGGGCGCCGGAAACACCATATATTTT. Protein product: CASSLIVGTGGAGNTIYF.

The rearrangement joins TRBV25-1 to TRBJ2-2, with D perhaps TRBD1 (6 bases). Per germline, CDR1 MGHDK and CDR2 SYGVNS. This CDR3 contains 15 residues. V was shortened by 5 bases and J by 1 base, with 11 bases between the two germline ends. The CDR3: CASSLQGVNTGELFF. CDR3 coding DNA: TGTGCCAGCAGTTTACAGGGAGTGAACACCGGGGAGCTGTTTTTT.

The chain joins TRBV5-1 to TRBJ1-6, with D unclear. This CDR3 is built from 14 residues. Trimming took off 0 bases at V and 10 bases at J, with 11 bases between the two ends. Per germline, CDR1 SGHRS and CDR2 YFSETQ. The CDR3 reads CASSLARGGSPLHF. The CDR3 DNA is TGCGCCAGCAGCTTGGCCCGGGGAGGATCACCCCTCCACTTT.

The CDR3 DNA reads as TGCGCCAGCAGCTACGCCGAGACCGGGACCGGATCTGCCATTCAGTACTTC. Translation gives CASSYAETGTGSAIQYF. The gene calls are TRBV5-1 and TRBJ2-4, with D possibly called TRBD1 or TRBD2 (5 bases each). The CDR3 has 17 residues. Trimming took 3 bases from V and 9 from J, leaving 25 bases between them. Per germline, CDR1 SGHRS and CDR2 YFSETQ.

The V and J genes are TRBV7-9 and TRBJ1-5, with 8 bases aligning to TRBD1. This CDR3 has 15 amino acids. Germline trimming cut 5 bases from V and 0 bases from J; bases unmatched to any gene: 3. Germline CDR1 SEHNR, CDR2 FQNEAQ (reference sequence). The CDR3 here is CASSRGTGSNQPQHF. The CDR3 coding sequence is TGTGCCAGCAGCCGGGGGACAGGTAGCAATCAGCCCCAGCATTTT. The complete variable domain, with remaining parts taken from reference TRBV7-9 and TRBJ1-5, reads DTGVSQNPRHKITKRGQNVTFRCDPISEHNRLYWYRQTLGQGPEFLTYFQNEAQLEKSRLLSDRFSAERPKGSFSTLEIQRTEQGDSAMYLCASSRGTGSNQPQHFGDGTRLSIL.

The chain links TRBV18 to TRBJ1-2; no reliable D call. CDR3 length equals 15 residues. Germline V lookup: CDR1 KGHSH, CDR2 LQKENI. The germline V and J ends were trimmed by 0 bases and 5 bases, with 13 bases remaining between them. This chain's CDR3 is CASSPPSDGKYGYTF. The CDR3 bases are TGTGCCAGCTCACCACCGTCGGACGGCAAATATGGCTACACCTTC.